The 30 T cell receptor beta chains reported below all come from one sample, sequenced in a study of lymphopenia after photon versus proton radiotherapy. Assay: immunoSEQ multiplex PCR; the TCRdb copy retains only in-frame clones and omits some. This table holds approximately 15,000 clones, 65% to 85% found once. The sample in question was peripheral blood, obtained from a patient treated with photon-based radiotherapy. All receptors come from a man aged 45-60 years with gastric cancer.

CDR3 in DNA: TGTGCCTGGAGTCCCTCTTCCGGGACGTACTGGGAGCAGTACTTC. Its translation is CAWSPSSGTYWEQYF. The V gene is TRBV30, the J gene TRBJ2-7; D may be TRBD1 or TRBD2 (5 bases each). Germline assignment: CDR1 GTSNPN and CDR2 SVGIG (reference sequence). Trimming took 2 bases from V and 7 from J, leaving 21 bases between them. This CDR3 is 15 amino acids long. Drawing the rest from reference TRBV30 and TRBJ2-7, the complete variable domain is SQTIHQWPATLVQPVGSPLSLECTVEGTSNPNLYWYRQAAGRGLQLLFYSVGIGQISSEVPQNLSASRPQDRQFILSSKKLLLSDSGFYLCAWSPSSGTYWEQYFGPGTRLTVT.

This clone has a single count. J is TRBJ1-4 and V is TRBV4-3, with TRBD1 as a possible D gene (5 bases). Trimming pared 0 bases from V and 4 bases from J, leaving 9 bases between. CDR1 is LGHNA and CDR2 is YSLEER in the germline V gene. The CDR3 contains 15 residues. The CDR3 DNA sequence: TGCGCCAGCAGCCAAGATAGGGACGGTAATGAAAAACTGTTTTTT. It codes for CASSQDRDGNEKLFF.

This rearrangement joins TRBV6-1 to TRBJ2-7; unclear D gene. V was clipped by 3 bases and J by 3 bases, with 9 bases between them. This CDR3 region has 13 residues. Germline CDR1 MNHNS, CDR2 SASEGT. In DNA, the CDR3 is TGTGCCAGCAGTGACCGGGTCGTCTACGAGCAGTACTTC. This sequence encodes CASSDRVVYEQYF.

V usage is TRBV6-5 and J usage is TRBJ1-5; TRBD1 might be the D (6 bases). In germline, CDR1 is MNHEY, CDR2 SVGAGI. The CDR3 runs 15 residues. V dropped 6 bases and J dropped 2 bases, with 14 bases sitting between them. The CDR3 DNA reads as TGTGCCAGCAGCCCCCAGGGGTGGGGCAATCAGCCCCAGCATTTT. It translates to CASSPQGWGNQPQHF.

The rearrangement links TRBV2 to TRBJ2-6, with TRBD1 identical over 8 bases. The V gene's germline CDR1 is SNHLY and CDR2 FYNNEI. The trim removed 7 bases at V and 4 bases at J, leaving 6 bases unmatched. The CDR3 contains 15 residues. The CDR3 protein is CASIPGGTGANVLTF. DNA of the CDR3: TGTGCCAGCATTCCAGGGGGCACAGGGGCCAACGTCCTGACTTTC. The complete variable domain, with remaining parts taken from reference TRBV2 and TRBJ2-6, reads EPEVTQTPSHQVTQMGQEVILRCVPISNHLYFYWYRQILGQKVEFLVSFYNNEISEKSEIFDDQFSVERPDGSNFTLKIRSTKLEDSAMYFCASIPGGTGANVLTFGAGSRLTVL.

This rearrangement joins TRBV6-5 to TRBJ1-1; TRBD1 matches 7 bases. The CDR3 sequence is 14 residues long. From germline, CDR1 is MNHEY and CDR2 SVGAGI. V lost 6 bases, J lost 0 bases, and 4 bases stayed unmatched. The DNA of the CDR3 is TGTGCCAGCAGGAGGGACAGATTGAACACTGAAGCTTTCTTT. Its translation is CASRRDRLNTEAFF.

The rearrangement joins TRBV19 to TRBJ1-1, with D unresolved. With 5 bases removed from V and 1 base from J, the gap between germline ends came to 8 bases. CDR3 length equals 13 residues. CDR1 is LNHDA, CDR2 SQIVND, per germline (reference sequence). The CDR3 loop is CASSRSENTEAFF. CDR3 sequence (DNA): TGTGCCAGTAGTCGCAGCGAGAACACTGAAGCTTTCTTT. Full variable domain (remainder filled in from reference TRBV19 and TRBJ1-1): DGGITQSPKYLFRKEGQNVTLSCEQNLNHDAMYWYRQDPGQGLRLIYYSQIVNDFQKGDIAEGYSVSREKKESFPLTVTSAQKNPTAFYLCASSRSENTEAFFGQGTRLTVV.

This chain joins TRBV6-5 and TRBJ2-7; D uncertain. Germline V lookup: CDR1 MNHEY, CDR2 SVGAGI. V lost 4 bases, J lost 2 bases, and 9 bases lay in between. The CDR3 has 13 residues. Here the CDR3 DNA reads TGTGCCAGCAGTTTAGGGATGGCCTACGAGCAGTACTTC. Protein product: CASSLGMAYEQYF.

The chain links TRBV4-1 to TRBJ2-5, with D tentatively TRBD2 (6 bases). The germline V gene has CDR1 MGHRA and CDR2 YSYEKL. V shed 0 bases and J shed 2 bases, with 13 bases lying between them. The CDR3 is made up of 16 amino acids. The chain's CDR3 is CASSQDLGGLQETQYF. CDR3 nucleotides: TGCGCCAGCAGCCAAGATCTCGGGGGTCTACAAGAGACCCAGTACTTC.

The gene calls are TRBV5-5 and TRBJ2-7, with unresolved D. In germline, CDR1 is SGHKS, CDR2 YYEKEE (reference sequence). Trimming stripped 0 bases from V and 2 bases from J, with 9 bases between. The CDR3 loop spans 14 amino acids. CDR3 coding DNA: TGTGCCAGCAGCTTGGGACCATTAACCTACGAGCAGTACTTC. Protein product: CASSLGPLTYEQYF.

This rearrangement joins TRBV13 to TRBJ2-4; D is ambiguous. Trimming removed 0 bases at V and 2 bases at J, with 5 bases between. CDR1 is PRHDT and CDR2 is FYEKMQ in the germline V gene (reference sequence). The CDR3 contains 14 residues. The CDR3 loop reads CASSLGGSKNIQYF. The CDR3 DNA reads as TGTGCCAGCAGCTTAGGGGGATCCAAAAACATTCAGTACTTC.

The gene calls are TRBV5-1 and TRBJ2-1, with TRBD2 matching over 8 bases. The germline gives CDR1 SGHRS, CDR2 YFSETQ. Trimming took 0 bases from V and 12 from J; bases not matched to a gene: 5. This CDR3 comprises 13 residues. The CDR3 loop reads CASSLGRLAPQFF. In nucleotides, the CDR3 is TGCGCCAGCAGCTTGGGGAGACTAGCGCCGCAGTTCTTC. The full variable domain, completed using reference TRBV5-1 and TRBJ2-1, is KAGVTQTPRYLIKTRGQQVTLSCSPISGHRSVSWYQQTPGQGLQFLFEYFSETQRNKGNFPGRFSGRQFSNSRSEMNVSTLELGDSALYLCASSLGRLAPQFFGPGTRLTVL.

The chain links TRBV12-5 to TRBJ2-1; TRBD1 matches at 8 bases. The CDR3 is 15 amino acids. CDR1 LGHNT and CDR2 FRNRAP come from the germline V gene. V was clipped by 1 base and J by 7 bases; unmatched bases: 6. CDR3 nucleotide sequence: TGTGCTAGTGGTTTGGGAGGACAGGGTCGGAATGAGCAGTTCTTC. It encodes CASGLGGQGRNEQFF.

This chain uses TRBV9 with TRBJ1-5; no reliable D call. Trimming took 0 bases from V and 4 from J, leaving 11 bases between them. The germline CDR1 and CDR2 sequences are SGDLS and YYNGEE. This CDR3 spans 15 amino acids. The CDR3 DNA reads as TGTGCCAGCAGCGTAGGCGGAAAAACAAATCAGCCCCAGCATTTT. Translated, it gives CASSVGGKTNQPQHF. Full variable domain (rest looked up from reference TRBV9 and TRBJ1-5): DSGVTQTPKHLITATGQRVTLRCSPRSGDLSVYWYQQSLDQGLQFLIQYYNGEERAKGNILERFSAQQFPDLHSELNLSSLELGDSALYFCASSVGGKTNQPQHFGDGTRLSIL.

The chain combines TRBV6-1 with TRBJ2-3, with 8 nucleotides matching TRBD2. Per the germline V gene, CDR1 is MNHNS and CDR2 is SASEGT. The ends lost 7 bases at V and 2 bases at J; junction bases unmatched: 11. There are 16 residues in the CDR3. CDR3: CASTEGRGGPTDTQYF. The CDR3 DNA follows: TGTGCCAGCACTGAGGGCCGGGGGGGGCCCACAGATACGCAGTATTTT.

V is TRBV10-1 and J is TRBJ2-3, with D unclear. The CDR3 totals 14 residues. V was pared by 3 bases and J by 0 bases, with 7 bases between. Germline-derived CDR1 and CDR2 are WNHNN and SYGVQD (reference sequence). CDR3 nucleotides: TGCGCCAGCAGTGAACTGTTTAGCACAGATACGCAGTATTTT. Its translation: CASSELFSTDTQYF.

The chain employs TRBV4-3 and TRBJ2-7; no clear D. The V gene's germline CDR1 is LGHNA and CDR2 YSLEER. The CDR3 extends over 15 amino acids. With 6 bases removed from V and 1 base from J, the gap between germline ends came to 16 bases. CDR3 sequence: CASRWHLGASYEQYF. CDR3 bases: TGCGCCAGCAGGTGGCACCTAGGAGCATCCTACGAGCAGTACTTC.

The sample holds a few counts of this clone. A read error may produce the germline difference seen at one junction end. CDR3 amino acids: CSVKRSDNSPLHF. The CDR3 DNA reads TGCAGCGTTAAACGCTCCGATAATTCACCCCTCCACTTT. The chain carries TRBV29-1 and TRBJ1-6, with unresolved D. The CDR3 sequence is 13 residues long. Germline V CDR1 and CDR2: SQVTM, ANQGSEA.

The gene calls are TRBV9 and TRBJ2-1; D call uncertain. Germline V lookup: CDR1 SGDLS, CDR2 YYNGEE. V was clipped by 0 bases and J by 7 bases, with 8 bases between them. The CDR3 length is 13 residues. The CDR3 loop is CASSVAGINEQFF. The CDR3 DNA reads TGTGCCAGCAGCGTAGCAGGAATTAATGAGCAGTTCTTC.

The chain recombines TRBV7-9 with TRBJ1-5; no definite D call. V lost 5 bases, J lost 6 bases, and 14 bases lay in between. The germline V gene has CDR1 SEHNR and CDR2 FQNEAQ (reference sequence). This CDR3 is 14 amino acids long. CDR3 nucleotide sequence: TGTGCCAGCAGCGTGGGGAGGGTGGGTCAGCCCCAGCATTTT. Protein: CASSVGRVGQPQHF.

The chain uses TRBV5-1 and TRBJ2-1; TRBD1 aligns across 7 bases. Germline values: CDR1 SGHRS, CDR2 YFSETQ. The CDR3 contains 13 residues. V was clipped by 4 bases and J by 7 bases; unmatched bases: 5. The CDR3 bases are TGCGCCAGCAGCACAAACAGGGGAAATGAGCAGTTCTTC. This codes for CASSTNRGNEQFF.

The chain recombines TRBV5-6 with TRBJ1-1; possibly TRBD1 for D (5 bases). Germline CDR1 and CDR2: SGHDT and YYEEEE. The CDR3 has 16 residues. The V end was cut by 0 bases, the J end by 0 bases, with 12 bases between. DNA of the CDR3: TGTGCCAGCAGCTTGGGGGACTGGGGGTTGAACACTGAAGCTTTCTTT. Its protein is CASSLGDWGLNTEAFF.

The chain links TRBV7-9 to TRBJ1-6; D unresolved. The CDR3 covers 16 residues. The germline V and J ends were trimmed by 1 base and 0 bases, with 7 bases remaining between them. Germline assignment: CDR1 SEHNR and CDR2 FQNEAQ (reference sequence). This CDR3 reads CASSLGRSSYNSPLHF. CDR3 coding DNA: TGTGCCAGCAGCTTAGGCAGGAGCTCCTATAATTCACCCCTCCACTTT.

The chain is built from TRBV9 and TRBJ2-1, with 7 bases aligning to TRBD1. This CDR3 comprises 16 residues. Germline-derived CDR1 and CDR2 are SGDLS and YYNGEE. The ends lost 1 base at V and 5 bases at J; junction bases unmatched: 9. The CDR3 region is CASSVRHGQENNEQFF. In DNA, the CDR3 is TGTGCCAGCAGCGTACGACATGGACAGGAGAACAATGAGCAGTTCTTC.

The V and J genes are TRBV19 and TRBJ2-2; a weak D match, TRBD2 (6 bases). Germline V gives CDR1 LNHDA, CDR2 SQIVND (reference sequence). V lost 6 bases, J lost 0 bases, and 14 bases lay in between. This CDR3 is built from 16 residues. CDR3 nucleotides: TGTGCCAGTAGCACTACGGAGGGCCCGAACACCGGGGAGCTGTTTTTT. It yields the protein CASSTTEGPNTGELFF.

The chain recombines TRBV19 with TRBJ1-1; D is uncertain. Trimming removed 3 bases at V and 4 bases at J, with 15 bases between. This CDR3 is built from 15 residues. Germline V CDR1 and CDR2: LNHDA, SQIVND (reference sequence). CDR3 nucleotides: TGTGCCAGTAGTATTCGGCAGGCGCGGCGCACTGAAGCTTTCTTT. It is translated as CASSIRQARRTEAFF.

This clone was recorded only once. The rearrangement links TRBV7-2 to TRBJ2-2; D not resolved. V dropped 2 bases and J dropped 1 base, with 8 bases sitting between them. The CDR3 runs 15 residues. CDR1 and CDR2 (germline): SGHTA, FQGNSA. The CDR3 region has the DNA TGTGCCAGCAGCTTATCTTACGGGAACACCGGGGAGCTGTTTTTT. It translates to CASSLSYGNTGELFF. The variable domain in full, with the rest retrieved from reference TRBV7-2 and TRBJ2-2, is GAGVSQSPSNKVTEKGKDVELRCDPISGHTALYWYRQSLGQGLEFLIYFQGNSAPDKSGLPSDRFSAERTGGSVSTLTIQRTQQEDSAVYLCASSLSYGNTGELFFGEGSRLTVL.

This clone showed up just a few times. The J gene is TRBJ2-2, the V gene TRBV14; no definite D call. Trimming took off 4 bases at V and 4 bases at J, with 16 bases between the two ends. The CDR3 sequence is 16 residues long. CDR1 and CDR2 from the germline V gene are SGHDN and FVKESK. The DNA for the CDR3 is TGTGCCAGCAGCCCAAGGGTGGCTGCCCTCACCGGGGAGCTGTTTTTT. It is translated as CASSPRVAALTGELFF.

The chain links TRBV15 to TRBJ2-1; TRBD2 is a possible D gene (6 bases). Germline lookup yields CDR1 LNHNV and CDR2 YYDKDF (reference sequence). This CDR3 has 13 residues. V was trimmed by 8 bases and J by 2 bases, leaving 10 bases between them. CDR3 bases: TGTGCCACCGCCGGGGGAGCCTACAATGAGCAGTTCTTC. It translates to CATAGGAYNEQFF.

The chain joins TRBV18 to TRBJ2-4; 8 bases are a match to TRBD1. V lost 0 bases to trimming and J lost 0 bases; unmatched junction nucleotides: 1. Germline V gives CDR1 KGHSH, CDR2 LQKENI. The CDR3 runs 16 residues. CDR3 region: CASSPPGQGAKNIQYF. The CDR3 bases are TGTGCCAGCTCACCACCTGGACAGGGAGCCAAAAACATTCAGTACTTC.